The clone carrying this TCR beta chain has only a few counts. Its antigen is unknown. This sample was included in a study of cytomegalovirus exposure and HLA in healthy donors. Background on the study: Earlier results showed approximately 110 million unique TCR beta sequences derived from approximately 170 million T cells.

Primers included in the PCR were 60 Vbeta and 13 Jbeta primers. The data were produced by immunoSEQ multiplex PCR, yet TCRdb's version contains in-frame clones alone and is incomplete. The data contain some 190,000 clones, approximately 81% of them singletons. Study results and caveats: It emerged from a later analysis that several of the most significant clusters appeared to be linked to common viral pathogens. The study listed some 160 cytomegalovirus-associated TCR beta chains.

Germline values: CDR1 LGHNA, CDR2 YSLEER. V shed 3 bases and J 8 bases; nucleotides not matched to a gene: 12. This CDR3 region has 15 residues. This rearrangement joins TRBV4-3 to TRBJ1-2; TRBD1 matches at 7 bases. The sequence was obtained from a male donor in good health and CMV-seronegative. Specimen: PBMCs. For the CDR3, the DNA is TGCGCCAGCAGCCATCTCGGGACAGACGAAGGAGGCTACACCTTC. Protein: CASSHLGTDEGGYTF.